These 23 T cell receptor beta chains were all obtained from the same sample, sequenced in a study of long-term antiretroviral therapy in people with HIV. The assay used was immunoSEQ (version v3.0), run at survey level. Generated by immunoSEQ multiplex PCR, the TCRdb table keeps only in-frame clones and is missing some. The data contain 16,000 or so clones, 70% to 80% of them singletons. The specimen was unsorted PBMCs, collected 2.1 years after starting antiretroviral therapy. The receptors derive from a man in his forties with HIV.

V gene TRBV4-1 combines with J gene TRBJ1-2; no clear D gene. Germline CDR1 is MGHRA and CDR2 is YSYEKL. With 3 bases removed from V and 8 bases from J, the gap between germline ends came to 13 bases. CDR3 length: 13 residues. CDR3 loop: CASSQPGKKGYTF. CDR3 sequence (DNA): TGCGCCAGCAGCCAGCCTGGGAAAAAGGGCTACACCTTC.

The chain is built from TRBV5-6 and TRBJ1-2; 8 bases align to TRBD1. Unmatched junction bases numbered 9, after V lost 3 bases and J lost 5 bases. This CDR3 has 15 residues. Germline V gene lookup returns CDR1 SGHDT and CDR2 YYEEEE. This CDR3 is CASSWWTGPFYGYTF. The CDR3 DNA sequence: TGTGCCAGCAGCTGGTGGACAGGGCCTTTTTATGGCTACACCTTC.

This chain joins TRBV25-1 and TRBJ1-2; no definite D call. Trimming took off 2 bases at V and 4 bases at J, with 11 bases between the two ends. This CDR3 spans 14 amino acids. The germline gives CDR1 MGHDK, CDR2 SYGVNS. The CDR3 DNA sequence: TGTGCCAGCAGTGAACTAGGCCGTAGCTATGGCTACACCTTC. It specifies CASSELGRSYGYTF.

This chain uses TRBV29-1 with TRBJ2-5; D is unclear. This CDR3 region has 11 residues. Germline CDR1 is SQVTM and CDR2 is ANQGSEA. Trimming cost V 4 bases and J 3 bases, with 6 bases left between them. CDR3 in amino acids: CSVVREETQYF. In nucleotides, the CDR3 is TGCAGCGTTGTGAGAGAAGAGACCCAGTACTTC.

The sample holds one count of this clone. V gene TRBV29-1 combines with J gene TRBJ2-2; D is perhaps TRBD1 (6 bases). Germline CDR1 is SQVTM and CDR2 is ANQGSEA. V was pared by 4 bases and J by 3 bases, with 6 bases between. The CDR3 consists of 12 residues. The CDR3 nucleotides are TGCAGCGTTGGACAGGACACCGGGGAGCTGTTTTTT. This codes for CSVGQDTGELFF.

The chain has TRBV5-6 and TRBJ1-5; 10 positions agree with TRBD1. This CDR3 comprises 15 residues. Germline CDR1 and CDR2: SGHDT and YYEEEE. The V and J ends lost 3 bases and 2 bases, in that order; junction bases with no gene match: 2. The CDR3 protein is CASSSGTGGNQPQHF. CDR3 in DNA: TGTGCCAGCAGCTCCGGGACAGGGGGCAATCAGCCCCAGCATTTT.

This clone showed up just once. The chain has TRBV7-9 and TRBJ2-1; tentative D call: TRBD2 (5 bases). The CDR3 is 13 residues long. The germline V gene has CDR1 SEHNR and CDR2 FQNEAQ (reference sequence). Between the trimmed V and J ends, which lost 4 bases and 8 bases, there was a span of 12 bases. The DNA for the CDR3 is TGTGCCAGCAGCTCCGGACGGGGAGATGAGCAGTTCTTC. Its translation is CASSSGRGDEQFF.

V and J are TRBV10-2 and TRBJ2-7; 9 bases fit TRBD1. Trimming cost V 0 bases and J 5 bases; bases outside gene matches: 5. This CDR3 region has 15 residues. Germline CDR1 and CDR2: WSHSY and SAAADI. CDR3 region: CASSESWDRVDEQYF. CDR3 bases: TGCGCCAGCAGTGAGTCGTGGGACAGGGTTGACGAGCAGTACTTC.

The chain joins TRBV4-1 to TRBJ2-7, with 8 nucleotides matching TRBD2. The CDR3 length is 16 residues. Germline V gene lookup returns CDR1 MGHRA and CDR2 YSYEKL. V was clipped by 4 bases and J by 0 bases; unmatched bases: 8. The DNA for the CDR3 is TGCGCCAGCAGCCGAGTTAGCGGGGCTCCCTCCTACGAGCAGTACTTC. Its translation: CASSRVSGAPSYEQYF.

The chain combines TRBV6-1 with TRBJ1-4; TRBD1 agrees at 7 bases. The V segment lost 9 bases and the J segment 2 bases; nucleotides outside the gene matches: 3. CDR1 is MNHNS, CDR2 SASEGT, per germline. This CDR3 is 13 amino acids long. CDR3 nucleotides: TGTGCCAGGGGGGACAGTACTAATGAAAAACTGTTTTTT. Protein product: CARGDSTNEKLFF.

This chain joins TRBV29-1 and TRBJ2-1; D is unresolved. The CDR3 length is 14 residues. V gave up 1 base and J gave up 5 bases, with 12 bases separating them. Germline values: CDR1 SQVTM, CDR2 ANQGSEA. CDR3 loop: CSVEGAFDHNEQFF. Written as DNA, the CDR3 is TGCAGCGTTGAAGGGGCCTTCGACCACAATGAGCAGTTCTTC.

CDR3 coding DNA: TGCGCCAGCAGCCAACGGACAGGGAACTACGAGCAGTACTTC. Its translation: CASSQRTGNYEQYF. The chain links TRBV4-1 to TRBJ2-7; TRBD1 matches at 8 bases. This CDR3 spans 14 amino acids. V lost 2 bases and J lost 3; bases outside the gene matches: 3. Germline V gene data show CDR1 as MGHRA and CDR2 as YSYEKL.

The chain joins TRBV19 to TRBJ2-7, with D tentatively TRBD1 (6 bases). V gave up 1 base and J gave up 4 bases, with 14 bases separating them. CDR3 length equals 15 residues. Germline CDR1 and CDR2: LNHDA and SQIVND (reference sequence). DNA of the CDR3: TGTGCCAGTAGTATAGGACAGGAGTCTGGTTACGAGCAGTACTTC. It codes for CASSIGQESGYEQYF.

The chain carries TRBV18 and TRBJ2-7, with 7 positions matching TRBD1. Germline values: CDR1 KGHSH, CDR2 LQKENI. V shed 6 bases, J shed 5 bases, and the junction held 10 bases outside the gene matches. The CDR3 totals 14 residues. CDR3 loop: CASSPRTGTHEQYF. CDR3 in DNA: TGTGCCAGCTCCCCCCGGACAGGTACTCACGAGCAGTACTTC.

V usage is TRBV7-9 and J usage is TRBJ2-2; TRBD2 aligns across 7 bases. There are 15 residues in the CDR3. Losses at the gene ends were 5 bases for V and 5 bases for J; bases not matched to a gene: 8. Germline V lookup: CDR1 SEHNR, CDR2 FQNEAQ (reference sequence). The CDR3 here is CASSPGPGRTGELFF. DNA of the CDR3: TGTGCCAGCAGCCCCGGGCCCGGGAGGACCGGGGAGCTGTTTTTT.

This clone was seen only a few times. The V gene is TRBV13, the J gene TRBJ2-5, with D possibly being TRBD1 or TRBD2 (5 bases each). The V end lost 4 bases, the J end lost 2 bases, and 11 bases lay between the germline ends. The CDR3 is 14 amino acids. The germline V gene has CDR1 PRHDT and CDR2 FYEKMQ (reference sequence). The CDR3 DNA reads TGTGCCAGCAGCTCTAGGGACGGACAAGAGACCCAGTACTTC. It encodes CASSSRDGQETQYF.

This chain links TRBV5-4 with TRBJ2-3; 9 bases are a match to TRBD1. CDR1 is SGHNT, CDR2 YYREEE, per germline (reference sequence). There are 15 residues in the CDR3. V lost 2 bases to trimming and J lost 4 bases; unmatched junction nucleotides: 5. The CDR3 loop reads CASSLRGQGSDTQYF. The CDR3 bases are TGTGCCAGCAGCTTAAGGGGACAGGGCTCAGATACGCAGTATTTT.

The V call is TRBV9, the J call TRBJ1-2; 8 nucleotides line up with TRBD1. The CDR3 is made up of 12 amino acids. Germline V gives CDR1 SGDLS, CDR2 YYNGEE. V shed 5 bases, J shed 5 bases, and the junction held 2 bases outside the gene matches. The CDR3 spells CASRTGEYGYTF. The DNA for the CDR3 is TGTGCCAGCAGGACAGGGGAATATGGCTACACCTTC.

This clone has more than one count but fewer than ten. The rearrangement links TRBV19 to TRBJ1-1; the D is unclear. Germline CDR1 reads LNHDA; CDR2 reads SQIVND (reference sequence). The CDR3 consists of 13 residues. V lost 3 bases, J lost 11 bases, and 16 bases lay in between. CDR3: CASSMTLTIVAFF. The DNA of the CDR3 is TGTGCCAGTAGTATGACTCTTACCATAGTGGCTTTCTTT.

The CDR3 DNA reads as TGTGCCAGCAATCAGGGGTTATTGACCGAGCAGTACTTC. As protein: CASNQGLLTEQYF. The chain uses TRBV6-1 and TRBJ2-7; TRBD1 is a possible D gene (6 bases). This CDR3 region has 13 residues. Trimming took off 7 bases at V and 6 bases at J, with 16 bases between the two ends. Per the germline V gene, CDR1 is MNHNS and CDR2 is SASEGT.

The chain has TRBV7-9 and TRBJ1-4, with D unclear. The CDR3 sequence is 14 residues long. V was clipped by 3 bases and J by 8 bases, with 13 bases between them. The V gene's germline CDR1 is SEHNR and CDR2 FQNEAQ (reference sequence). The CDR3 DNA reads as TGTGCCAGCAGCTTTATGGGAGTCGCCGAAAAACTGTTTTTT. Amino acid sequence: CASSFMGVAEKLFF.

The chain carries TRBV10-2 and TRBJ2-2; D is ambiguous. CDR1 and CDR2 from the germline V gene are WSHSY and SAAADI. The CDR3 covers 14 residues. V was trimmed by 2 bases and J by 1 base, leaving 5 bases between them. CDR3 sequence reads: CASSEVLNTGELFF. The CDR3 region has the DNA TGCGCCAGCAGTGAGGTCCTGAACACCGGGGAGCTGTTTTTT.

The chain has TRBV5-6 and TRBJ2-7; a possible D gene is TRBD2 (6 bases). CDR1 and CDR2 (germline): SGHDT, YYEEEE. V was pared by 0 bases and J by 2 bases, with 9 bases between. The CDR3 consists of 14 residues. The CDR3, as DNA: TGTGCCAGCAGCTTGGGACTAGTCGCCTACGAGCAGTACTTC. Translating it yields CASSLGLVAYEQYF.